The clone carrying this TCR beta chain was seen at least ten times. The data derive from a study of T cells in Graves' hyperthyroidism and ophthalmopathy. What was amplified from RNA transcripts were TCR beta CDR3 regions. Primed by the HTBI set, a first-round RT-PCR was run on the TCR CDR3. TCRdb reprocessed the multiplex PCR reads with MiXCR, giving one entry per CDR3 protein. The profile shows about 290,000 distinct CDR3 sequences, roughly 15% of them singletons. The CDR3 is 11 residues long. From germline, CDR1 is LGHDT and CDR2 YNNKEL (reference sequence). V was cut by 5 bases and J by 14 bases, with 10 bases left in between. Graves' hyperthyroidism qualified as stable when ophthalmopathy did not progress within 18 months.

The chain has TRBV3-1 and TRBJ1-6; tentatively, D is TRBD1 (5 bases). The TCR comes from a young man with Graves' hyperthyroidism. Sequencing was carried out using blood. The CDR3 bases are TGTGCCAGCAGCAGAGGAGGGGCCCTCCACTTT. Translating gives CASSRGGALHF.